These 12 T cell receptor beta chains were all obtained from the same sample, sequenced in a study of blood T cell repertoires in COVID-19 (TCRdb year 2020). The method was the immunoSEQ multiplex PCR assay. TCRdb took this table from immuneACCESS and kept in-frame rearrangements with V and J called. Such tables lack part of the clones; where checked against another copy, unresolved V genes explain under half of the gap, and the rest is unexplained. Across this sample there are some 190,000 clones, with about 77% seen only once. The top ten hold less than 20% of the sample. Sequencing was done on a sample of PBMCs or T cells enriched from blood (not recorded which). The source of these receptors is a woman in her forties or fifties with acute COVID-19.

The rearrangement joins TRBV19 to TRBJ1-2; a possible D gene is TRBD1 (5 bases). Deletions cut 3 bases from V and 2 bases from J, with 10 bases between. CDR3 length equals 14 residues. The germline V gene encodes CDR1 LNHDA and CDR2 SQIVND (reference sequence). CDR3 DNA: TGTGCCAGTAGTATCTCTGACAGCAACTATGGCTACACCTTC. This encodes CASSISDSNYGYTF.

The rearrangement links TRBV5-1 to TRBJ1-1, with D unclear. This CDR3 has 15 amino acids. With 0 bases removed from V and 0 bases from J, the gap between germline ends came to 9 bases. Germline V gives CDR1 SGHRS, CDR2 YFSETQ. CDR3 sequence: CASSLAATMNTEAFF. In nucleotides, the CDR3 is TGCGCCAGCAGCTTGGCCGCCACTATGAACACTGAAGCTTTCTTT.

This sequence joins TRBV7-2 and TRBJ2-7, with a weak D call TRBD1 (5 bases). Germline V gene sequence: CDR1 SGHTA, CDR2 FQGNSA. CDR3 size: 15 residues. V lost 3 bases and J 0 bases, leaving 12 bases between the germline ends. The CDR3 sequence: CASSLGQGLSYEQYV. In nucleotides, the CDR3 is TGTGCCAGCAGCTTGGGGCAGGGTCTCTCCTACGAGCAGTACGTC.

The gene calls are TRBV18 and TRBJ2-5, with TRBD1 identical over 9 bases. Germline CDR1 KGHSH, CDR2 LQKENI. V lost 4 bases and J lost 0; bases outside the gene matches: 3. This CDR3 contains 15 residues. The CDR3 DNA reads TGTGCCAGCTCACGAGGGACAGGGCACCAAGAGACCCAGTACTTC. As protein: CASSRGTGHQETQYF.

The V call is TRBV6-5, the J call TRBJ2-7; possibly TRBD1 for D (5 bases). CDR3 length: 12 residues. The V gene lost 6 bases and the J gene lost 9 bases, with 15 bases spanning the gap. Germline CDR1 reads MNHEY; CDR2 reads SVGAGI. DNA of the CDR3: TGTGCCAGCAGAGGCCAGGGTCAAGGGCAGTACGTC. This translates into CASRGQGQGQYV.

This clone has more than one count but fewer than ten. The chain carries TRBV4-1 and TRBJ2-3; 9 bases align to TRBD2. V lost 4 bases, J lost 0 bases, and 11 bases stayed unmatched. This CDR3 region has 18 residues. Germline V gives CDR1 MGHRA, CDR2 YSYEKL. DNA for the CDR3: TGCGCCAGCAGCCCGCACGTGGTGCTAGCGGGGAGCACAGATACGCAGTATTTT. Translation: CASSPHVVLAGSTDTQYF.

This clone was seen once. The genes are TRBV6-4 and TRBJ2-5; maybe TRBD1 (6 bases). CDR3 size: 13 residues. In germline, CDR1 is MRHNA, CDR2 SNTAGT. V lost 3 bases and J 3 bases, leaving 8 bases between the germline ends. The CDR3 DNA is TGTGCCAGCAGTGAACGGGACAAAGAGACCCAGTACTTC. The encoded protein is CASSERDKETQYF.

This clone came up a few times. V is TRBV19 and J is TRBJ2-4; 13 positions agree with TRBD2. With 5 bases clipped from V and 0 bases from J, the junction kept 7 bases outside the gene matches. Looked up from germline, CDR1 is LNHDA and CDR2 is SQIVND (reference sequence). The CDR3 consists of 18 residues. CDR3 sequence reads: CASSSGTSGNLAKNIQYF. CDR3 DNA sequence: TGTGCCAGTAGTTCCGGGACTAGCGGGAATCTAGCCAAAAACATTCAGTACTTC.

The V call is TRBV9, the J call TRBJ1-5; 9 nucleotides agree with TRBD1. CDR1 is SGDLS, CDR2 YYNGEE, per germline. The CDR3 contains 14 residues. With 7 bases clipped from V and 4 bases from J, the junction kept 6 bases outside the gene matches. The CDR3 sequence: CASGEGTGNQPQHF. The CDR3 DNA is TGTGCCAGCGGAGAGGGGACAGGGAATCAGCCCCAGCATTTT.

In its sample, this clone was seen once. V is TRBV5-1 and J is TRBJ1-5; 7 bases align to TRBD1. The length of the CDR3 is 15 residues. Looked up from germline, CDR1 is SGHRS and CDR2 is YFSETQ. The trim removed 1 base at V and 3 bases at J, leaving 4 bases unmatched. The CDR3 protein is CASSLTGATNQPQHF. The CDR3 DNA sequence: TGCGCCAGCAGCTTGACAGGGGCGACCAATCAGCCCCAGCATTTT.

This sequence joins TRBV6-5 and TRBJ1-3; TRBD1 might be the D (6 bases). Trimming removed 6 bases from V and 0 bases from J, with 12 bases in between. The CDR3 has 15 amino acids. Germline V gene lookup returns CDR1 MNHEY and CDR2 SVGAGI. CDR3 sequence reads: CASRPQGLSGNTIYF. The CDR3, as DNA: TGTGCCAGCAGACCACAGGGCCTCTCTGGAAACACCATATATTTT.

This chain connects TRBV2 to TRBJ1-1; D call uncertain. V was pared by 4 bases and J by 4 bases, with 7 bases between. This CDR3 comprises 12 residues. Germline V gives CDR1 SNHLY, CDR2 FYNNEI. The CDR3 region has the DNA TGTGCCAGCAGTGGGGAGGTCACTGAAGCTTTCTTT. It encodes CASSGEVTEAFF.